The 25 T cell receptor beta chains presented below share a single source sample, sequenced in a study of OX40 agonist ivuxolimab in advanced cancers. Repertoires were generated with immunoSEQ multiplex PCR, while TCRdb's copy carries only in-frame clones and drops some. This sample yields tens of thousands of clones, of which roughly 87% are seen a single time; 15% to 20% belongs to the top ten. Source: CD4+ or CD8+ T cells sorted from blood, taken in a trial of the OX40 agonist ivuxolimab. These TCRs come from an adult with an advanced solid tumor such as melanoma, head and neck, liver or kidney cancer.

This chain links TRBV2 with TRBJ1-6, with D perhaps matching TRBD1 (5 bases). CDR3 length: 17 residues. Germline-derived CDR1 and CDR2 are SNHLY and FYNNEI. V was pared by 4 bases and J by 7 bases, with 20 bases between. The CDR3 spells CASSARDPRVWNSPLHF. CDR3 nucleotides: TGTGCCAGCAGTGCCAGGGACCCGCGAGTTTGGAATTCACCCCTCCACTTT.

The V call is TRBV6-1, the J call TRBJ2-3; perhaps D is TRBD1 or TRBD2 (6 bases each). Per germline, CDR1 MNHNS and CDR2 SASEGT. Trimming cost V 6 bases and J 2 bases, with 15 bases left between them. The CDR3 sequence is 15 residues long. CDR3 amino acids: CASREGWGATDTQYF. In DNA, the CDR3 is TGTGCCAGCAGAGAGGGCTGGGGGGCCACAGATACGCAGTATTTT.

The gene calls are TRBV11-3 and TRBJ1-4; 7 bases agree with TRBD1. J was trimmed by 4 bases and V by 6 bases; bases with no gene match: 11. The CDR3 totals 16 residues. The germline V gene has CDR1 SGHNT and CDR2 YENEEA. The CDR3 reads CASRIQSGTVNEKLFF. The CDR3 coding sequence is TGTGCCAGCAGGATACAGAGCGGGACAGTTAATGAAAAACTGTTTTTT. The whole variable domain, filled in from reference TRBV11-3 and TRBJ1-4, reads EAGVVQSPRYKIIEKKQPVAFWCNPISGHNTLYWYLQNLGQGPELLIRYENEEAVDDSQLPKDRFSAERLKGVDSTLKIQPAELGDSAVYLCASRIQSGTVNEKLFFGSGTQLSVL.

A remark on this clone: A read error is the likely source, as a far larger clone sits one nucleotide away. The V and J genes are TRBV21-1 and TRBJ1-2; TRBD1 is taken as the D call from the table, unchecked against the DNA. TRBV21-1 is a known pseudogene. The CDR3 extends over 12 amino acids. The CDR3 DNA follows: TGTGCCAGCAGCAAAGGACAGGATGGCTACACCTTC. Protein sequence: CASSKGQDGYTF.

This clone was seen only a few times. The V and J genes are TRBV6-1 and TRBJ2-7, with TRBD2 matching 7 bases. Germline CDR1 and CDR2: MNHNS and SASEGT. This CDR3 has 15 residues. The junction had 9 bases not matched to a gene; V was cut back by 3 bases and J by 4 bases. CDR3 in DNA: TGTGCCAGCAGTGACCCGGGAGGAGCCCGGTACGAGCAGTACTTC. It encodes CASSDPGGARYEQYF.

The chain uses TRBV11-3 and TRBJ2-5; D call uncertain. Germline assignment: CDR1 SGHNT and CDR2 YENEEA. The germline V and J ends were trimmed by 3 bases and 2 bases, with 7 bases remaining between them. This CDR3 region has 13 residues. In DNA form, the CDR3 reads TGTGCCAGCAGCTTGTCGGGTCAAGAGACCCAGTACTTC. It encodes CASSLSGQETQYF. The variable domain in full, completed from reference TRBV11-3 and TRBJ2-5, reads EAGVVQSPRYKIIEKKQPVAFWCNPISGHNTLYWYLQNLGQGPELLIRYENEEAVDDSQLPKDRFSAERLKGVDSTLKIQPAELGDSAVYLCASSLSGQETQYFGPGTRLLVL.

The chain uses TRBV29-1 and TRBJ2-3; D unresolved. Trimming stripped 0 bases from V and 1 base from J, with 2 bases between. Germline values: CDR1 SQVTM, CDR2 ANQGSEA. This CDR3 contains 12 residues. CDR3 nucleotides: TGCAGCGTTGAAGAGGGCACAGATACGCAGTATTTT. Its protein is CSVEEGTDTQYF.

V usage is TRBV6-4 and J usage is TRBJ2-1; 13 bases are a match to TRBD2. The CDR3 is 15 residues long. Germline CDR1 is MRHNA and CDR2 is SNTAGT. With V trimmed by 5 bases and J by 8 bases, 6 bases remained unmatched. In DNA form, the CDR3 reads TGTGCCAGCAGTCAACGGACTAGCGGGAGCGATGAGCAGTTCTTC. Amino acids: CASSQRTSGSDEQFF.

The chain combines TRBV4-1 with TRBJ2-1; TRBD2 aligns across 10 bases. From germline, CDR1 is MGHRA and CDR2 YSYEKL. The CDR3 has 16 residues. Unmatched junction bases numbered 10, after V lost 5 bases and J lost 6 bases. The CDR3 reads CASSLTQSGRANEQFF. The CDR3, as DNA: TGCGCCAGCAGCTTGACCCAGAGCGGGAGGGCCAATGAGCAGTTCTTC.

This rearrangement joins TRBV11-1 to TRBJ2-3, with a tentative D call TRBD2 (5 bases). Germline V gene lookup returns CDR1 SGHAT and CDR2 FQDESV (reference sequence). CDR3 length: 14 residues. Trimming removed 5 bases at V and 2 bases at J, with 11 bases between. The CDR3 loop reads CASSTPGITDTQYF. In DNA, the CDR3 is TGTGCCAGCAGCACCCCCGGGATCACAGATACGCAGTATTTT.

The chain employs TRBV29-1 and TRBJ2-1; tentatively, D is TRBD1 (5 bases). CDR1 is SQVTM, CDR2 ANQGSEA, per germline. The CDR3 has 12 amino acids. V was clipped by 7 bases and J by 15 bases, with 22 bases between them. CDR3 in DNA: TGCAGCGCCTCAACAACGGACACGCCCGCGTTCTTC. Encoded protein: CSASTTDTPAFF.

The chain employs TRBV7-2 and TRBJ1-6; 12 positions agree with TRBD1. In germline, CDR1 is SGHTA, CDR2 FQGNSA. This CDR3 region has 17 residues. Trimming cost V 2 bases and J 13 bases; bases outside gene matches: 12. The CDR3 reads CASSLLRGTGGAYPLHF. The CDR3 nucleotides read TGTGCCAGCAGCTTACTACGTGGGACAGGGGGCGCGTACCCCCTCCACTTT.

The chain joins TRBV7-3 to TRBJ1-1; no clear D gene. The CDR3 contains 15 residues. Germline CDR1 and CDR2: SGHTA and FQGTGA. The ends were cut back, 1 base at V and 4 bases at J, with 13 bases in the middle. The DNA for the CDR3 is TGTGCCAGCAGCTTAAGTGTGGTCGGAGCCACTGAAGCTTTCTTT. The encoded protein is CASSLSVVGATEAFF.

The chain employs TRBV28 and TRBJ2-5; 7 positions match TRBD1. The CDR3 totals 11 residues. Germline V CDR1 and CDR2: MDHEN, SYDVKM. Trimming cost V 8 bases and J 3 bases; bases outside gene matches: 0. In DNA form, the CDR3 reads TGTGCCAGCGGGACAGAAGAGACCCAGTACTTC. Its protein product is CASGTEETQYF.

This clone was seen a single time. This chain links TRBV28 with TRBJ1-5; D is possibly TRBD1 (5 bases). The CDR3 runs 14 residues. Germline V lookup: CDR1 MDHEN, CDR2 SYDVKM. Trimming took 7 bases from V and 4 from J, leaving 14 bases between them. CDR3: CASNSLGGNQPQHF. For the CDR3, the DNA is TGTGCCAGCAACTCCCTTGGGGGGAATCAGCCCCAGCATTTT.

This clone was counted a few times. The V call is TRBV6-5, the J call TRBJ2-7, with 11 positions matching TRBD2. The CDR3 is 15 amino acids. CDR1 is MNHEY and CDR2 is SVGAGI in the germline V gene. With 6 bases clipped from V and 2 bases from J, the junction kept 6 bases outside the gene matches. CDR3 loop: CASSPASGRTYEQYF. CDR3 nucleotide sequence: TGTGCCAGCAGCCCGGCTAGCGGGAGGACCTACGAGCAGTACTTC.

CDR3 protein: CAISGTGTASKETQYF. The CDR3 bases are TGTGCCATCAGTGGGACCGGGACAGCCTCGAAAGAGACCCAGTACTTC. The chain carries TRBV10-3 and TRBJ2-5, with 7 bases fitting TRBD1. V was pared by 4 bases and J by 3 bases, with 11 bases of the junction left unmatched. Per the germline V gene, CDR1 is ENHRY and CDR2 is SYGVKD. This CDR3 spans 16 amino acids.

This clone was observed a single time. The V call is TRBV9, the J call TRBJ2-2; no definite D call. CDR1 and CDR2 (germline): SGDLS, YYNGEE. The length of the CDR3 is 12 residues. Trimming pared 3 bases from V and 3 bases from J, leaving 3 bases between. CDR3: CASSDYTGELFF. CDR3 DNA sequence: TGTGCCAGCAGCGACTACACCGGGGAGCTGTTTTTT.

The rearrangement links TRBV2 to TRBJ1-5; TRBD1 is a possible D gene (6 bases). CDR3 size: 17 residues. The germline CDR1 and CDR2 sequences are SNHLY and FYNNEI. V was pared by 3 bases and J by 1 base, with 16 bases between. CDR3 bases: TGTGCCAGCAGTGACGATCGGGGGGGGCCGAGCAATCAGCCCCAGCATTTT. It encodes CASSDDRGGPSNQPQHF.

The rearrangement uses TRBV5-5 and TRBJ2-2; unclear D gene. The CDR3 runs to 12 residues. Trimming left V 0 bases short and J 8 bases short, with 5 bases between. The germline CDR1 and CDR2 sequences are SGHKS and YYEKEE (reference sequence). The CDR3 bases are TGTGCCAGCAGCTTGGGGGTTGGGGAGCTGTTTTTT. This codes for CASSLGVGELFF.

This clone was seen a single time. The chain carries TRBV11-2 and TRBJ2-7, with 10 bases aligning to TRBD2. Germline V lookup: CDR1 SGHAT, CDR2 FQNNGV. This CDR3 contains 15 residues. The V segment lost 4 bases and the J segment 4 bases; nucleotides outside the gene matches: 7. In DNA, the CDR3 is TGTGCCAGCAGCTCACGCGAACTAGCGGGATACGAGCAGTACTTC. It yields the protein CASSSRELAGYEQYF.

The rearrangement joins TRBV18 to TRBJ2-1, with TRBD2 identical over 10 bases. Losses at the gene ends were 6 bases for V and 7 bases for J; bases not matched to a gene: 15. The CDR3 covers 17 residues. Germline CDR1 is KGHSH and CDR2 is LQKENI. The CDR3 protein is CASSHSSGRAVRNEQFF. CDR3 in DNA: TGTGCCAGCTCGCATTCCAGCGGGAGGGCCGTAAGGAATGAGCAGTTCTTC.

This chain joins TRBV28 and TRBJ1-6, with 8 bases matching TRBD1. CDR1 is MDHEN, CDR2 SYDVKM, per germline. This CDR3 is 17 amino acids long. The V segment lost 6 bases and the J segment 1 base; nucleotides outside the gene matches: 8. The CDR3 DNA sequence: TGTGCCAGCAGCGCATTACACAGGGGGTCCTATAATTCACCCCTCCACTTT. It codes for CASSALHRGSYNSPLHF.

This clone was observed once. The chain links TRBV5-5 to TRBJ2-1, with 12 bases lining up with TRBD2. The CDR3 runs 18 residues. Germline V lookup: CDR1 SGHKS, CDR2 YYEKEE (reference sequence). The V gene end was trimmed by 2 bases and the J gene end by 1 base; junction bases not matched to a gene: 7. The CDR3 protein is CASSLRRTSGVSYNEQFF. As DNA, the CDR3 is TGTGCCAGCAGCTTACGTCGGACTAGCGGGGTTTCCTACAATGAGCAGTTCTTC.

The CDR3 sequence: CASSLGGQFPYNEQFF. The DNA of the CDR3 is TGTGCCAGCAGCTTAGGGGGGCAGTTCCCCTACAATGAGCAGTTCTTC. V is TRBV7-3 and J is TRBJ2-1; D may correspond to TRBD1 or TRBD2 (6 bases each). Trimming left V 2 bases short and J 2 bases short, with 13 bases between. Germline CDR1 and CDR2: SGHTA and FQGTGA. The CDR3 totals 16 residues.